The sequence of this TCR beta chain was determined in a study of regulatory T cells in long-lasting Graves disease (dated by TCRdb to about 2021). In the study overall: Newly diagnosed Graves' disease patients had taken antithyroid drugs for less than 3 months. Persistent Graves' disease patients were compared with newly diagnosed Graves' disease patients by peripheral blood TCR sequencing and RNA sequencing. The study was conducted in China and was registered as a clinical trial. A total of about 35 samples underwent TCR sequencing, from about 13 patients with persistent Graves' disease and roughly 20 patients with newly diagnosed Graves' disease.

Overall results and qualifications from the work: Only the TCR beta chain was sequenced and analyzed. As a limitation, the authors acknowledged that the small sample size may reduce accuracy. Compared with newly diagnosed patients, persistent Graves' disease patients had lower TCR Shannon entropy and fewer highly expanded clones, which suggests clonal expansion. Peripheral blood alone was examined, since thyroid tissue, which constituted the primary lesion, could not be accessed. Patients with persistent disease shared more public clonotypes (fewer than 3,000) than newly diagnosed patients did (more than 900). Persistent disease showed preferential use of TRBV28, TRBJ1-2 and TRBJ2-5, whereas newly diagnosed disease favored TRBV20-1 and TRBJ2-1.

The library was generated by multiplex PCR. Instrument on record: Illumina HiSeq 4000. To build TCR beta libraries, CDR3 regions were amplified by Arm-PCR using iRepertoire HTBI primers. Before sequencing, the PCR products went through gel purification. Per the original workflow: Gene usage analysis of CDR3 amino acid clonotypes relied on the roughly 67 TRBV and more than twelve TRBJ segments identified across samples. COPE and FqMerger were used to merge the filtered high-quality paired reads into contigs. Contigs were aligned with BLAST to IMGT TRBV, TRBD and TRBJ reference genes, and CDR3 was defined per IMGT. Highly expanded clones were defined as clonotypes with a frequency above 0.1%. Repertoire diversity was measured by Shannon entropy, and V-J evenness by the Gini coefficient. A clonotype was considered public if more than one individual shared it. The public reads were reprocessed in TCRdb via fastp at Q25 and MiXCR, keeping in-frame beta chains. Identical CDR3 proteins give one entry, which carries the most common genes and DNA. These V and J calls are TCRdb output, not the study's own analysis. Here the sample has 440,000 or so distinct CDR3 sequences; about 16% occur a single time. The ten largest make up approximately 12% of the sample.

The label giving this sample's time point can be read as: newly diagnosed GD, antithyroid drugs for less than 3 months. RNA was extracted from PBMCs in TRIzol for both TCR sequencing and RNA sequencing. Graves' disease was diagnosed according to American Thyroid Association guidelines. Patients were recruited from an endocrinology department in Xi'an, China. From each patient, approximately 10 milliliters of peripheral blood was collected into an EDTA anticoagulant tube. Ficoll Paque Plus density gradient separation was used to isolate PBMCs, and no further T cell sorting was performed. An Agilent 2100 Bioanalyzer and agarose gel were used to check RNA quality, while a NanoDrop 2000 measured RNA concentration. This clonotype was seen more than once but under ten times. Its target antigen remains unknown. Base qualities were left out, and no much larger clone turns up one base away. V loses 5 bases at its end and J loses 6 bases; junction bases beyond the gene matches: 8. From the cysteine through the phenylalanine, the CDR3 covers 14 amino acids. Kept here is only the CDR3 DNA, which spans 42 bases and is read in frame from base 1. CDR1 SGHNT and CDR2 YYREEE are derived from the germline V gene (reference sequence).

The same specimen was also included in a second study, on T cells in Graves' hyperthyroidism and ophthalmopathy. The second paper states: Stable Graves' hyperthyroidism was defined as the absence of progression to ophthalmopathy over 18 months of follow-up. Hyperthyroidism patients were newly diagnosed, with disease duration under 2 months, and aged 18 to 65 years. The study excluded patients with uncontrolled infections, other autoimmune diseases, pregnancy or lactation. Clinical symptoms, serum thyroxine and TRAb, thyroid ultrasound, and orbital computed tomography formed the basis for the diagnoses. A first-round RT-PCR of the TCR CDR3 used the HTBI primer set with the Qiagen OneStep RT-PCR kit. Most expanded thyroid clonotypes (frequency above 0.001) were also detected in blood, suggesting blood repertoires may reflect thyroid immune responses. A model built on a 13 V-J signature distinguished ophthalmopathy from stable hyperthyroidism, reaching 85% to 90% sensitivity and 81.08% specificity in cross-validation and 80%/75% in testing. In validation, the model predicted progression to ophthalmopathy with just under 71% sensitivity and roughly 75% specificity, a median of approximately 6.5 months before onset. To identify TCR V-J signatures that set the groups apart, the researchers used a discovery cohort of 100 patients, made up of 40 to 45 with Graves' ophthalmopathy and 57 with stable Graves' hyperthyroidism. Prospective prediction of ophthalmopathy was tested in an independent validation cohort of about 19 hyperthyroidism patients and around 16 patients who later progressed to ophthalmopathy. The approximately 97 discovery patients were randomly divided into training and test sets at a 7:3 ratio. The study also compared thyroid tissue and blood T-cell repertoires from five or six Graves' hyperthyroidism patients. Following sampling, methimazole starting at 30 mg daily was given to hyperthyroidism patients, and high-dose intravenous methylprednisolone was given to ophthalmopathy patients. The libraries were constructed in a second round of multiplex PCR and then size-selected and purified. The libraries were sequenced on an Illumina HiSeq2000 using paired-end 100 bp reads. Raw data were processed with SOAPnuke, discarding reads with adapters, uncalled bases, mean Phred below 15, or no exact constant-primer or identifier match. COPE v1.2.5 was used to merge high-quality paired reads, and clonotypes were defined as unique nucleotide sequences. MiTCR v1.1 was used to align the clonotypes against IMGT TRBV, TRBD and TRBJ reference segments. Only V-J combinations with frequency above 0.0001, covering about 99% of repertoires, were analysed. A TCS score was defined as the ratio of F50 (clonal expansion) to E x V (chaos), with BLOSUM62-based TCRdist applied between CDR3 peptides within each V-J. Welch's t-statistics and random forest reduced some 510 V-J features to 13, which were used in a naive Bayes classifier (R e1071). Sample size was not statistically predetermined, and investigators were not blinded to group allocation. The paper describes TCR Vbeta CDR3 sequencing of about 140 peripheral blood samples, made up of roughly 45 ophthalmopathy patients, roughly 72 hyperthyroidism patients and 17 progressor patients.

This clonotype originated in a woman in her twenties or thirties with Graves disease. Donor details come from another sample of the same person, matched by shared clones. The chain is assembled from TRBV5-4 and TRBJ1-2; 9 of the junction bases match TRBD1. The sample was peripheral blood mononuclear cells (PBMCs), taken at new diagnosis, from a patient treated with antithyroid drugs. The CDR3 here reads CASRPRDRDHGYTF. The nucleotide sequence is TGTGCCAGCAGACCCCGGGACAGGGATCATGGCTACACCTTC.